Following are 22 T cell receptor beta chains from one sample sequenced in a study of shared clonotypes between healthy human individuals. Assay: immunoSEQ multiplex PCR; the TCRdb copy retains only in-frame clones and omits some. Among 1.5 million to 2.5 million clones, just under 95% were seen once, and the ten largest hold 1% to 1.5%. CD8 cells regarded as naive lacked CD45RO, were positively chosen for CCR7, and omitted terminally differentiated effector memory CD45RA+ cells. Input material: naive CD8+ T cells sorted from blood. These TCRs come from a man in his late teens or twenties in good health.

The CDR3 sequence is CASSLGNPNTGELFF. The CDR3 DNA is TGTGCCAGCAGCTTAGGTAACCCGAACACCGGGGAGCTGTTTTTT. V usage is TRBV11-2 and J usage is TRBJ2-2, with D unresolved. Trimming removed 1 base from V and 0 bases from J, with 6 bases in between. Germline V gives CDR1 SGHAT, CDR2 FQNNGV. This CDR3 has 15 residues. The variable domain in full, with the rest retrieved from reference TRBV11-2 and TRBJ2-2, is EAGVAQSPRYKIIEKRQSVAFWCNPISGHATLYWYQQILGQGPKLLIQFQNNGVVDDSQLPKDRFSAERLKGVDSTLKIQPAKLEDSAVYLCASSLGNPNTGELFFGEGSRLTVL.

The sample holds one count of this clone. This rearrangement joins TRBV5-6 to TRBJ2-3; 15 positions agree with TRBD2. This CDR3 is built from 17 residues. Looked up from germline, CDR1 is SGHDT and CDR2 is YYEEEE. V lost 3 bases, J lost 0 bases, and 2 bases stayed unmatched. Here the CDR3 DNA reads TGTGCCAGCAGCTCGGGACTAGCGGGAGGCAGCACAGATACGCAGTATTTT. Translated, it gives CASSSGLAGGSTDTQYF.

This chain joins TRBV13 and TRBJ2-1; no firm D call. CDR1 PRHDT and CDR2 FYEKMQ come from the germline V gene (reference sequence). Trimming shortened V by 1 base and J by 7 bases, and 8 bases separated the two germline ends. This CDR3 has 13 amino acids. CDR3 sequence (DNA): TGTGCCAGCAGCTTAGATACTGGTAATGAGCAGTTCTTC. Translation: CASSLDTGNEQFF.

The chain uses TRBV28 and TRBJ1-2; D is unresolved. The CDR3 has 12 amino acids. Germline V gene sequence: CDR1 MDHEN, CDR2 SYDVKM. The V end lost 6 bases, the J end lost 8 bases, and 13 bases lay between the germline ends. In DNA, the CDR3 is TGTGCCAGCAGCCCTTCAGACGGAGGCTACACCTTC. Translating it yields CASSPSDGGYTF.

CDR3 nucleotides: TGTGCCAGCAGGGAGTTATCGAACTCCTACGAGCAGTACTTC. As protein: CASRELSNSYEQYF. This chain connects TRBV2 to TRBJ2-7; D remains unclear. The germline V gene encodes CDR1 SNHLY and CDR2 FYNNEI. This CDR3 region has 14 residues. The V gene lost 6 bases and the J gene lost 0 bases, with 12 bases spanning the gap.

This clone appeared a single time. This CDR3 is CASSPMPYEVRGGYTF. As DNA, the CDR3 is TGTGCCAGCAGTCCCATGCCGTACGAGGTTCGCGGCGGCTACACCTTC. This rearrangement joins TRBV28 to TRBJ1-2; D gene unclear. Germline V gene sequence: CDR1 MDHEN, CDR2 SYDVKM. V lost 5 bases and J lost 8, with 24 bases in between. The CDR3 extends over 16 amino acids.

J is TRBJ2-3 and V is TRBV4-3; D call uncertain. V was clipped by 0 bases and J by 4 bases, with 8 bases between them. The CDR3 runs to 14 residues. The germline gives CDR1 LGHNA, CDR2 YSLEER. As DNA, the CDR3 is TGCGCCAGCAGCCAAGAAAGCGTGGCAGATACGCAGTATTTT. Its translation is CASSQESVADTQYF.

V gene TRBV27 combines with J gene TRBJ2-1; 7 bases match TRBD1. Unmatched junction bases numbered 8, after V lost 1 base and J lost 14 bases. Per the germline V gene, CDR1 is MNHEY and CDR2 is SMNVEV (reference sequence). The CDR3 has 13 amino acids. The CDR3 here is CASSLFARQGEFF. CDR3 DNA sequence: TGTGCCAGCAGTTTATTTGCCCGACAGGGTGAGTTCTTC.

The chain is built from TRBV9 and TRBJ2-1; 13 nucleotides line up with TRBD2. The germline V gene has CDR1 SGDLS and CDR2 YYNGEE. The length of the CDR3 is 15 residues. With 3 bases clipped from V and 7 bases from J, the junction kept 4 bases outside the gene matches. The CDR3 nucleotides read TGTGCCAGCAGCGCGGGGACTAGCGGGATGAATGAGCAGTTCTTC. Translating gives CASSAGTSGMNEQFF.

The chain joins TRBV5-8 to TRBJ2-1, with TRBD2 identical over 8 bases. CDR1 SGHTS and CDR2 YDEGEE come from the germline V gene. The CDR3 is 18 residues long. After removal of 3 bases from V and 0 bases from J, the junction contained 11 bases not matched to a gene. The CDR3 region has the DNA TGTGCCAGCAGCTCCGACCTTTTAGCGGGAAGCTCCTACAATGAGCAGTTCTTC. Translating gives CASSSDLLAGSSYNEQFF.

The chain couples TRBV19 to TRBJ1-1; 12 bases are a match to TRBD1. The CDR3 is made up of 16 amino acids. Germline V lookup: CDR1 LNHDA, CDR2 SQIVND (reference sequence). V shed 5 bases and J 3 bases; nucleotides not matched to a gene: 7. CDR3 residues: CASSPGTGGVYTEAFF. The CDR3 DNA reads TGTGCCAGTAGTCCCGGGACAGGGGGCGTCTACACTGAAGCTTTCTTT.

V and J are TRBV9 and TRBJ2-2; 7 positions match TRBD1. The CDR3 has 15 amino acids. Looked up from germline, CDR1 is SGDLS and CDR2 is YYNGEE. The trim removed 4 bases at V and 5 bases at J, leaving 8 bases unmatched. CDR3 sequence reads: CASSPRDRITGELFF. Here the CDR3 DNA reads TGTGCCAGCAGCCCCCGGGACAGAATAACCGGGGAGCTGTTTTTT. Complete variable domain (other parts from reference TRBV9 and TRBJ2-2): DSGVTQTPKHLITATGQRVTLRCSPRSGDLSVYWYQQSLDQGLQFLIQYYNGEERAKGNILERFSAQQFPDLHSELNLSSLELGDSALYFCASSPRDRITGELFFGEGSRLTVL.

V gene TRBV27 combines with J gene TRBJ1-6; TRBD1 might be the D (5 bases). V shed 2 bases and J shed 2 bases, with 10 bases lying between them. The CDR3 covers 16 residues. The V gene's germline CDR1 is MNHEY and CDR2 SMNVEV (reference sequence). The CDR3 DNA reads as TGTGCCAGCAGTTTAGGCAGGACAACCTATAATTCACCCCTCCACTTT. Translating gives CASSLGRTTYNSPLHF.

This clone was counted a single time. CDR3 loop: CASSSDREGNSPLHF. The CDR3 bases are TGCGCCAGCAGCTCGGACAGGGAGGGTAATTCACCCCTCCACTTT. V usage is TRBV5-1 and J usage is TRBJ1-6; 8 nucleotides align to TRBD1. The CDR3 has 15 residues. CDR1 and CDR2 from the germline V gene are SGHRS and YFSETQ. The V and J ends lost 3 bases and 6 bases, in that order; junction bases with no gene match: 5.

Notes on this clone: At the DNA level, this CDR3 is encoded by other sequences in the same sample as well. The chain combines TRBV19 with TRBJ1-1; D is ambiguous. The length of the CDR3 is 12 residues. Trimming removed 3 bases from V and 1 base from J, with 3 bases in between. The V gene's germline CDR1 is LNHDA and CDR2 SQIVND (reference sequence). The CDR3 here is CASSIQNTEAFF. CDR3 DNA sequence: TGTGCCAGTAGTATTCAGAACACTGAAGCTTTCTTT.

V usage is TRBV27 and J usage is TRBJ1-3; D perhaps matches TRBD1 (6 bases). Looked up from germline, CDR1 is MNHEY and CDR2 is SMNVEV (reference sequence). The V end lost 6 bases, the J end lost 5 bases, and 8 bases lay between the germline ends. CDR3 size: 12 residues. The CDR3 nucleotides are TGTGCCAGCAGCGGACAGAGAAACACCATATATTTT. It is translated as CASSGQRNTIYF.

The rearrangement links TRBV6-1 to TRBJ1-1; no clear D gene. V lost 1 base to trimming and J lost 0 bases, with 9 bases between them. This CDR3 has 15 residues. The germline V gene encodes CDR1 MNHNS and CDR2 SASEGT. The CDR3 sequence: CASSEDPVMNTEAFF. In DNA form, the CDR3 reads TGTGCCAGCAGTGAAGACCCGGTGATGAACACTGAAGCTTTCTTT.

The chain joins TRBV30 to TRBJ2-5; 7 bases map to TRBD2. The germline V gene has CDR1 GTSNPN and CDR2 SVGIG (reference sequence). The CDR3 runs to 19 residues. The V gene end was trimmed by 0 bases and the J gene end by 1 base; junction bases not matched to a gene: 17. The CDR3 DNA reads as TGTGCCTGGAGTGTACTTTCGTCGGGGAGGGCGGGGGTCCAAGAGACCCAGTACTTC. Translation: CAWSVLSSGRAGVQETQYF.

This chain links TRBV7-9 with TRBJ2-1, with unresolved D. V lost 4 bases and J lost 6, with 13 bases in between. CDR1 is SEHNR, CDR2 FQNEAQ, per germline (reference sequence). CDR3 length equals 14 residues. CDR3 protein: CASSSLHPLNEQFF. The CDR3 bases are TGTGCCAGCAGCTCTCTACACCCCCTCAATGAGCAGTTCTTC.

This chain joins TRBV27 and TRBJ1-1; no clear D. V lost 8 bases and J 0 bases, leaving 16 bases between the germline ends. Germline V gene lookup returns CDR1 MNHEY and CDR2 SMNVEV (reference sequence). CDR3 length equals 15 residues. The CDR3 loop reads CASRLSAPMNTEAFF. The CDR3 DNA sequence: TGTGCCAGCCGACTTAGTGCGCCTATGAACACTGAAGCTTTCTTT.

V and J are TRBV30 and TRBJ2-5; D not resolved. V shed 1 base and J shed 1 base, with 13 bases lying between them. This CDR3 has 15 amino acids. Germline CDR1 reads GTSNPN; CDR2 reads SVGIG (reference sequence). The CDR3 DNA sequence: TGTGCCTGGAGTGCCGAGATGAGTCCCCAAGAGACCCAGTACTTC. It codes for CAWSAEMSPQETQYF.

This rearrangement joins TRBV10-3 to TRBJ2-7; either TRBD1 or TRBD2 may supply D (5 bases each). Germline CDR1 is ENHRY and CDR2 is SYGVKD. The CDR3 has 14 residues. V was shortened by 8 bases and J by 2 bases, with 16 bases between the two germline ends. The CDR3 here is CAIGGPSDPYEQYF. DNA for the CDR3: TGTGCCATCGGGGGTCCTTCGGATCCCTACGAGCAGTACTTC.